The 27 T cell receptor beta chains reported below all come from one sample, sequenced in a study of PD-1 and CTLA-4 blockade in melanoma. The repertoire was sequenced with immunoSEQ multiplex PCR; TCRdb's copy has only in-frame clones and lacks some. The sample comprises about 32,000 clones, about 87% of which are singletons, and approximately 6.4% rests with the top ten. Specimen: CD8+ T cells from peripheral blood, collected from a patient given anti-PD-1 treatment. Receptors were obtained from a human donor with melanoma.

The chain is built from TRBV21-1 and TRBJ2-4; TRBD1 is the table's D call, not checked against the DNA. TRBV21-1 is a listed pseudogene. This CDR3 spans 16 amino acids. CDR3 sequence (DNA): TGTGCCAGCAGCCACCCGAAGGGGATAGCCAAAAACATTCAGTACTTC. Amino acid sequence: CASSHPKGIAKNIQYF.

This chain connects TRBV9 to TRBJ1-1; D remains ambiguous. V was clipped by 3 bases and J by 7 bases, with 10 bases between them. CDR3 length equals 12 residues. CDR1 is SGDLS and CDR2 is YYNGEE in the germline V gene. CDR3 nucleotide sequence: TGTGCCAGCAGCGCGGGGTACAGTGAAGCTTTCTTT. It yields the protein CASSAGYSEAFF.

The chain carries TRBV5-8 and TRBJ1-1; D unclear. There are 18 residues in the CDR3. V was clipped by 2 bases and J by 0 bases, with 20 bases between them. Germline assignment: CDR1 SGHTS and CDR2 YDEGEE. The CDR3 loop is CASSFSYREGVMNTEAFF. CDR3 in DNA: TGTGCCAGCAGCTTTTCCTATCGGGAGGGAGTGATGAACACTGAAGCTTTCTTT. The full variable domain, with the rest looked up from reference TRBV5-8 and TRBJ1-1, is EAGVTQSPTHLIKTRGQQATLRCSPISGHTSVYWYQQALGLGLQFLLWYDEGEERNRGNFPPRFSGRQFPNYSSELNVNALELEDSALYLCASSFSYREGVMNTEAFFGQGTRLTVV.

The CDR3 reads CASSLGTGLNIQYF. In DNA, the CDR3 is TGTGCCAGCAGCTTAGGGACAGGGCTGAACATTCAGTACTTC. The gene calls are TRBV11-2 and TRBJ2-4; 8 bases map to TRBD1. This CDR3 is 14 amino acids long. Germline V CDR1 and CDR2: SGHAT, FQNNGV. The trim removed 1 base at V and 7 bases at J, leaving 3 bases unmatched. Full variable domain (outside the CDR3, taken from reference TRBV11-2 and TRBJ2-4): EAGVAQSPRYKIIEKRQSVAFWCNPISGHATLYWYQQILGQGPKLLIQFQNNGVVDDSQLPKDRFSAERLKGVDSTLKIQPAKLEDSAVYLCASSLGTGLNIQYFGAGTRLSVL.

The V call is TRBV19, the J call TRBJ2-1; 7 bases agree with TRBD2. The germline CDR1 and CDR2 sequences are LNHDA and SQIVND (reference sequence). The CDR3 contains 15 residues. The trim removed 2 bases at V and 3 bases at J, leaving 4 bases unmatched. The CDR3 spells CASSISSGDYNEQFF. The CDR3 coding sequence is TGTGCCAGTAGTATATCGAGCGGGGACTACAATGAGCAGTTCTTC.

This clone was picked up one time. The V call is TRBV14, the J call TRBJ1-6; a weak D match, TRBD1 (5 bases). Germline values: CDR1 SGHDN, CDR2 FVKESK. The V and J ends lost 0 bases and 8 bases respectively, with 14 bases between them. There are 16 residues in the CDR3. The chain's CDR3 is CASSQEIDSRDSPLHF. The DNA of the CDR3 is TGTGCCAGCAGCCAAGAGATCGACTCCAGGGATTCACCCCTCCACTTT.

CDR3 nucleotide sequence: TGTGCCACCGTATCGGGGGGGGAGCAAGAGACCCAGTACTTC. Its translation is CATVSGGEQETQYF. The chain employs TRBV2 and TRBJ2-5; the match to TRBD2 covers 8 bases. V was clipped by 10 bases and J by 2 bases; unmatched bases: 9. Germline V gives CDR1 SNHLY, CDR2 FYNNEI. This CDR3 comprises 14 residues.

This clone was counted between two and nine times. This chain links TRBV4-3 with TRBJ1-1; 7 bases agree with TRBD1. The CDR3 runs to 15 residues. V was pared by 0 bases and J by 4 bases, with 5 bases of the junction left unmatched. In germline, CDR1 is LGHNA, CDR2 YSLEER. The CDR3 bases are TGCGCCAGCAGCCAAGATACCAGGGGGGGCACTGAAGCTTTCTTT. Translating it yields CASSQDTRGGTEAFF.

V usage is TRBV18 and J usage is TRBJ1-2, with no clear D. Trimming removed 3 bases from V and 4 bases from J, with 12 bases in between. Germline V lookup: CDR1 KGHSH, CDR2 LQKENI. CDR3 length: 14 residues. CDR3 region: CASSPEDTFYGYTF. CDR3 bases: TGTGCCAGCTCACCCGAGGATACCTTCTATGGCTACACCTTC.

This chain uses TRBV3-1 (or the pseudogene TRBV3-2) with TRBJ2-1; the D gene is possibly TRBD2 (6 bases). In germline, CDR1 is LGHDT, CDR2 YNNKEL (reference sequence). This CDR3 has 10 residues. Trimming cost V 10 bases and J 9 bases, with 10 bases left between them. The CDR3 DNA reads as TGTGCCACAACAGCGGGTGAGCAGTTCTTC. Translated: CATTAGEQFF.

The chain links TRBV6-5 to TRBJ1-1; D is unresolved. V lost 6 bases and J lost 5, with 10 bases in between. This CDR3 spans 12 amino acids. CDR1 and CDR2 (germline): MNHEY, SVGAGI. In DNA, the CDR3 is TGTGCCAGCAGCCTTTTCGGGACTGAAGCTTTCTTT. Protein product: CASSLFGTEAFF.

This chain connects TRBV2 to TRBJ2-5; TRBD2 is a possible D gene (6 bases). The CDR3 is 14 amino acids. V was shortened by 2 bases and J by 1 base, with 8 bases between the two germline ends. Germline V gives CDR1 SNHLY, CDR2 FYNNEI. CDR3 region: CASSETGAQETQYF. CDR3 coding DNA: TGTGCCAGCAGTGAAACGGGAGCCCAAGAGACCCAGTACTTC.

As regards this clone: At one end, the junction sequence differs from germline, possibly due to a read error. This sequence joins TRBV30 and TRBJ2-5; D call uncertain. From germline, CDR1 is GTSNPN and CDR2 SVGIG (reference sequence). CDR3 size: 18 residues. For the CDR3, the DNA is TGTGCCTGGAGAGGTCCTCCAAAGATCGCCCTCTCTGTAGAGATCCAGTACTTC. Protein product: CAWRGPPKIALSVEIQYF.

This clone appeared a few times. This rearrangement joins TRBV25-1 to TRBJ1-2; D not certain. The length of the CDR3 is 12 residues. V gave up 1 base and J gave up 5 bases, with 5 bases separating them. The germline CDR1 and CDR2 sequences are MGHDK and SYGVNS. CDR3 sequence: CASSESPYGYTF. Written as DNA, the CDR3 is TGTGCCAGCAGTGAATCCCCTTATGGCTACACCTTC.

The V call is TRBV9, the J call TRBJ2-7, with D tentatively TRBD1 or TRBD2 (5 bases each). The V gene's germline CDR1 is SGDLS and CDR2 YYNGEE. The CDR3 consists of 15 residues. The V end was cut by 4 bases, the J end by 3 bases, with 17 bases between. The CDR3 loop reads CASSPSVGVGYEQYF. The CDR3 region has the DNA TGTGCCAGCAGCCCCAGCGTGGGGGTGGGCTACGAGCAGTACTTC.

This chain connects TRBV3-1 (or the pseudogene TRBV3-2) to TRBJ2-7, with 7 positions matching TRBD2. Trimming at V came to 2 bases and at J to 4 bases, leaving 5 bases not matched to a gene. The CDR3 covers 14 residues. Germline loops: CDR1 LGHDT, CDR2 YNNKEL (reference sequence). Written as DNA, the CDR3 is TGTGCCAGCAGCCAATTCGGCGGGGGTTACGAGCAGTACTTC. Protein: CASSQFGGGYEQYF.

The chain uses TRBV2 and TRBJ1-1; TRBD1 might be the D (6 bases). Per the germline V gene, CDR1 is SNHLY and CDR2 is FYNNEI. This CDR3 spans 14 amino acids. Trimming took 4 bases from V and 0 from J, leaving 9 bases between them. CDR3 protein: CASSGGLMNTEAFF. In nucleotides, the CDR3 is TGTGCCAGCAGTGGGGGGCTAATGAACACTGAAGCTTTCTTT.

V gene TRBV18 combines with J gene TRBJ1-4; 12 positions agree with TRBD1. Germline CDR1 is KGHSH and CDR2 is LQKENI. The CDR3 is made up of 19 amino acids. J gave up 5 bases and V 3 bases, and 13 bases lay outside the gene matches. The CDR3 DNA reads TGTGCCAGCTCACCTCCCTACGGGACAGGGGGCTTCTTGAATGAAAAACTGTTTTTT. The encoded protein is CASSPPYGTGGFLNEKLFF.

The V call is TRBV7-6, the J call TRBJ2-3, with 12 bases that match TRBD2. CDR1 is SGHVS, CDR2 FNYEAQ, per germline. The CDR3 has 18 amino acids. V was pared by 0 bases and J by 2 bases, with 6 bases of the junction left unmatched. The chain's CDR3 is CASSLAATSGGLTDTQYF. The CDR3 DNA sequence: TGTGCCAGCAGCTTAGCCGCAACTAGCGGGGGGCTCACAGATACGCAGTATTTT.

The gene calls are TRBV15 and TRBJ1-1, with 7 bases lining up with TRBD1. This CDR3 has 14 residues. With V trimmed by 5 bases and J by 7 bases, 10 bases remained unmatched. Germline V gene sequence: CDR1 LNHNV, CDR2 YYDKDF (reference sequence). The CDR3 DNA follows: TGTGCCACCAGCCCCGGCGGGGGGACAGTTGAAGCTTTCTTT. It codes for CATSPGGGTVEAFF.

Written as DNA, the CDR3 is TGTGCCAGCAGCCTCCGGACAGGTTCCTACGAGCAGTACTTC. Amino acids: CASSLRTGSYEQYF. This sequence joins TRBV3-1 (or the pseudogene TRBV3-2) and TRBJ2-7; 7 bases match TRBD1. V dropped 4 bases and J dropped 1; count of bases not matched to a gene: 4. The CDR3 sequence is 14 residues long. Germline loops: CDR1 LGHDT, CDR2 YNNKEL (reference sequence).

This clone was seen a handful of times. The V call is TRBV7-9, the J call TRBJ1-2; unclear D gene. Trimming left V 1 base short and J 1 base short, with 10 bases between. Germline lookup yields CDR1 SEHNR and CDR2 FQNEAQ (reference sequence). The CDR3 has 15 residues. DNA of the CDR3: TGTGCCAGCAGCTTAGATGGCCCTATTAACTATGGCTACACCTTC. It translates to CASSLDGPINYGYTF.

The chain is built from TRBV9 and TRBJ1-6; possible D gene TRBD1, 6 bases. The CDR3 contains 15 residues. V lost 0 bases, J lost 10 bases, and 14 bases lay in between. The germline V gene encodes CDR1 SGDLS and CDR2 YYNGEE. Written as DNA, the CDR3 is TGTGCCAGCAGCGTAGGGGCAGGGGCAGAATCACCCCTCCACTTT. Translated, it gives CASSVGAGAESPLHF.

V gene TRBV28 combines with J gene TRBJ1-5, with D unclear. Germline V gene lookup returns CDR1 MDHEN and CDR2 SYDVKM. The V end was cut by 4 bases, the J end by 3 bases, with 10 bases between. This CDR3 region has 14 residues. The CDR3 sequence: CASSSEDLNQPQHF. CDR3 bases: TGTGCCAGCAGTTCAGAGGACCTCAATCAGCCCCAGCATTTT.

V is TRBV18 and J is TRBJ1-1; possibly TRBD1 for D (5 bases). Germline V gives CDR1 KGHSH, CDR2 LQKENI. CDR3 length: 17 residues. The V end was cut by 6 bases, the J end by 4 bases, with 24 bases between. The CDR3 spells CASSLSGTQGGGTEAFF. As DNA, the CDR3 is TGTGCCAGCTCTCTATCCGGGACCCAAGGAGGAGGCACTGAAGCTTTCTTT.

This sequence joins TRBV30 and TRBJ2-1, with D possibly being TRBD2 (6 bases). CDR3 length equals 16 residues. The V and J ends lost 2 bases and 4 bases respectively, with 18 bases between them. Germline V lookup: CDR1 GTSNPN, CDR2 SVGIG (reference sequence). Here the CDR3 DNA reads TGTGCCTGGAGTCCTCTCGAGGGGAGGTCATACAATGAGCAGTTCTTC. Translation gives CAWSPLEGRSYNEQFF. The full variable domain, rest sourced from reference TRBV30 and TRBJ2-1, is SQTIHQWPATLVQPVGSPLSLECTVEGTSNPNLYWYRQAAGRGLQLLFYSVGIGQISSEVPQNLSASRPQDRQFILSSKKLLLSDSGFYLCAWSPLEGRSYNEQFFGPGTRLTVL.

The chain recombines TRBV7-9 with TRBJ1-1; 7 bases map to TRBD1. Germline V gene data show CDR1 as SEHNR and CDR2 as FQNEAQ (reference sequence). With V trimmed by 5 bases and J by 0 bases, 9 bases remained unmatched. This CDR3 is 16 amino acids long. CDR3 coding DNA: TGTGCCAGCAGCCCCGGGACAGAATACATGAACACTGAAGCTTTCTTT. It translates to CASSPGTEYMNTEAFF.